A single sample is the source of the 22 T cell receptor beta chains below, sequenced in a study of blood T cell repertoires in COVID-19. Clones were read by immunoSEQ multiplex PCR, and TCRdb kept only the in-frame ones, dropping some. The table has over 200,000 clones, roughly 86% seen once. Sequencing input: peripheral blood. The source of these receptors is a woman aged 40 to 50 with acute or convalescent COVID-19.

V is TRBV12-2 and J is TRBJ2-7; TRBD1 is the table's D call and was not checked against the DNA. TRBV12-2 is a pseudogene segment. CDR3 length equals 15 residues. CDR3 sequence reads: CASRLAVRDRYEQYF. CDR3 DNA: TGTGCAAGTCGCTTAGCTGTCCGGGACAGATACGAGCAGTACTTC.

The chain employs TRBV2 and TRBJ2-7, with 12 nucleotides matching TRBD2. Germline values: CDR1 SNHLY, CDR2 FYNNEI. The CDR3 is made up of 13 amino acids. V shed 10 bases and J 6 bases; nucleotides not matched to a gene: 7. In DNA form, the CDR3 reads TGTGCCACCCTAGGACTAGCGGGGAGCGAGCAGTACTTC. Protein sequence: CATLGLAGSEQYF.

The J gene is TRBJ2-3, the V gene TRBV2; TRBD2 matches at 7 bases. The CDR3 runs to 14 residues. J lost 4 bases, V lost 6 bases, and 7 bases had no gene match. Germline-derived CDR1 and CDR2 are SNHLY and FYNNEI. The CDR3: CASSPGGRADTQYF. The CDR3 DNA reads TGTGCCAGCAGCCCGGGCGGGAGAGCAGATACGCAGTATTTT.

The chain joins TRBV7-2 to TRBJ2-5; TRBD1 aligns across 11 bases. V trimming: 5 bases; J trimming: 1 base; junction bases outside the gene matches: 3. Germline CDR1 SGHTA, CDR2 FQGNSA. The CDR3 is 15 residues long. The CDR3 coding sequence is TGTGCCAGCAGCCACGGGACAGGGGGCCAAGAGACCCAGTACTTC. Its translation: CASSHGTGGQETQYF. The full variable domain, rest sourced from reference TRBV7-2 and TRBJ2-5, is GAGVSQSPSNKVTEKGKDVELRCDPISGHTALYWYRQSLGQGLEFLIYFQGNSAPDKSGLPSDRFSAERTGGSVSTLTIQRTQQEDSAVYLCASSHGTGGQETQYFGPGTRLLVL.

The CDR3 reads CASRPAGAFNEQYF. As DNA, the CDR3 is TGTGCCAGCAGACCCGCCGGAGCATTCAACGAGCAGTACTTC. The genes are TRBV27 and TRBJ2-7; D remains unclear. The germline V and J ends were trimmed by 6 bases and 5 bases, with 17 bases remaining between them. The CDR3 totals 14 residues. Germline CDR1 and CDR2: MNHEY and SMNVEV (reference sequence).

J is TRBJ2-2 and V is TRBV6-2 or TRBV6-3; TRBD2 is a possible D gene (5 bases). Trimming left V 4 bases short and J 5 bases short, with 14 bases between. The CDR3 is 15 amino acids. Germline CDR1 MNHEY, CDR2 SVGEGT. In DNA, the CDR3 is TGTGCCAGCAGTTCGCCTCAGCGGCTGACCGGGGAGCTGTTTTTT. It is translated as CASSSPQRLTGELFF.

This clone has more than one count but fewer than ten. This chain connects TRBV6-5 to TRBJ2-7; 7 bases align to TRBD2. With V trimmed by 8 bases and J by 4 bases, 8 bases remained unmatched. Germline V gives CDR1 MNHEY, CDR2 SVGAGI. The CDR3 extends over 13 amino acids. The CDR3 DNA reads as TGTGCCAGCCGACCGTCCGGGGGGTACGAGCAGTACTTC. Amino acid sequence: CASRPSGGYEQYF.

V gene TRBV7-8 combines with J gene TRBJ2-3; D gene unclear. The CDR3 is made up of 14 amino acids. The V end lost 6 bases, the J end lost 0 bases, and 10 bases lay between the germline ends. CDR1 is SGHVS and CDR2 is FQNEAQ in the germline V gene. CDR3 DNA sequence: TGTGCCAGCAGTTCAGTCCGTAGCACAGATACGCAGTATTTT. Translation gives CASSSVRSTDTQYF.

This clone has just one count. V usage is TRBV7-9 and J usage is TRBJ1-1; tentatively, D is TRBD1 (5 bases). V lost 2 bases to trimming and J lost 1 base, with 5 bases between them. The CDR3 runs 13 residues. Germline V CDR1 and CDR2: SEHNR, FQNEAQ (reference sequence). The CDR3 reads CASSLRGNTEAFF. The CDR3 DNA is TGTGCCAGCAGCTTAAGGGGGAACACTGAAGCTTTCTTT.

This chain links TRBV5-4 with TRBJ2-3; TRBD2 matches 9 bases. V was clipped by 3 bases and J by 1 base; unmatched bases: 9. Germline V lookup: CDR1 SGHNT, CDR2 YYREEE (reference sequence). This CDR3 has 17 residues. The CDR3 reads CASSYPLAGTRTDTQYF. DNA of the CDR3: TGTGCCAGCAGCTATCCTCTAGCGGGAACTCGCACAGATACGCAGTATTTT. Complete variable domain (other parts from reference TRBV5-4 and TRBJ2-3): ETGVTQSPTHLIKTRGQQVTLRCSSQSGHNTVSWYQQALGQGPQFIFQYYREEENGRGNFPPRFSGLQFPNYSSELNVNALELDDSALYLCASSYPLAGTRTDTQYFGPGTRLTVL.

DNA of the CDR3: TGTGCCAGCAGTTTAGGAGGGCGGGTTGGAGAGCAGTACTTC. It encodes CASSLGGRVGEQYF. The chain links TRBV27 to TRBJ2-7; D perhaps matches TRBD2 (6 bases). The CDR3 length is 14 residues. Germline V gene data show CDR1 as MNHEY and CDR2 as SMNVEV (reference sequence). With 2 bases removed from V and 7 bases from J, the gap between germline ends came to 15 bases.

The V call is TRBV5-8, the J call TRBJ1-5; D perhaps matches TRBD1 (6 bases). Trimming stripped 4 bases from V and 6 bases from J, with 14 bases between. This CDR3 has 14 amino acids. CDR1 SGHTS and CDR2 YDEGEE come from the germline V gene. The CDR3 spells CASSSRDIGQPQHF. CDR3 DNA sequence: TGTGCCAGCAGCAGCAGGGACATCGGTCAGCCCCAGCATTTT. The whole variable domain, filled in from reference TRBV5-8 and TRBJ1-5, reads EAGVTQSPTHLIKTRGQQATLRCSPISGHTSVYWYQQALGLGLQFLLWYDEGEERNRGNFPPRFSGRQFPNYSSELNVNALELEDSALYLCASSSRDIGQPQHFGDGTRLSIL.

The chain carries TRBV19 and TRBJ2-5; TRBD2 matches 7 bases. There are 14 residues in the CDR3. The germline V gene encodes CDR1 LNHDA and CDR2 SQIVND (reference sequence). The V segment lost 3 bases and the J segment 5 bases; nucleotides outside the gene matches: 6. The CDR3 DNA sequence: TGTGCCAGTAGTATCGGTAGCGGGTGGGAGACCCAGTACTTC. Amino acids: CASSIGSGWETQYF.

The J gene is TRBJ2-3, the V gene TRBV7-9, with 11 bases aligning to TRBD2. Germline lookup yields CDR1 SEHNR and CDR2 FQNEAQ (reference sequence). CDR3 size: 17 residues. V trimming: 4 bases; J trimming: 9 bases; junction bases outside the gene matches: 15. CDR3 nucleotides: TGTGCCAGCAGCTCCCAAATAACTAGCGGGAGAGGAGGCACGCAGTATTTT. Translating gives CASSSQITSGRGGTQYF.

The table lists this clone with a count of one. This chain joins TRBV3-1 (or the pseudogene TRBV3-2) and TRBJ1-2; D remains unclear. V lost 3 bases, J lost 6 bases, and 17 bases lay in between. This CDR3 spans 15 amino acids. Looked up from germline, CDR1 is LGHDT and CDR2 is YNNKEL (reference sequence). Written as DNA, the CDR3 is TGTGCCAGCAGCCATTTGGATACGCGGGCAGATGGCTACACCTTC. This codes for CASSHLDTRADGYTF.

V usage is TRBV18 and J usage is TRBJ1-5; D gene ambiguous. The CDR3 has 15 residues. V shed 4 bases and J shed 4 bases, with 14 bases lying between them. Germline values: CDR1 KGHSH, CDR2 LQKENI. This CDR3 reads CASSLSGAGNQPQHF. The CDR3 DNA reads as TGTGCCAGCTCACTTTCGGGCGCGGGTAATCAGCCCCAGCATTTT.

The chain is built from TRBV4-1 and TRBJ1-2, with D tentatively TRBD1 (6 bases). The V end was cut by 0 bases, the J end by 6 bases, with 17 bases between. Germline CDR1 MGHRA, CDR2 YSYEKL. This CDR3 spans 16 amino acids. CDR3 sequence: CASSQDWTVSEDGYTF. The DNA for the CDR3 is TGCGCCAGCAGCCAAGATTGGACAGTCTCGGAAGATGGCTACACCTTC.

The rearrangement links TRBV28 to TRBJ2-6; no firm D call. Germline assignment: CDR1 MDHEN and CDR2 SYDVKM. The CDR3 totals 14 residues. The V gene lost 6 bases and the J gene lost 0 bases, with 6 bases spanning the gap. As DNA, the CDR3 is TGTGCCAGCAGGAGAGGCTCTGGGGCCAACGTCCTGACTTTC. Amino acid sequence: CASRRGSGANVLTF.

This clone was counted a few times. The rearrangement joins TRBV4-1 to TRBJ1-1; possible D gene TRBD1, 5 bases. Germline CDR1 is MGHRA and CDR2 is YSYEKL. This CDR3 spans 15 amino acids. Trimming stripped 3 bases from V and 0 bases from J, with 11 bases between. CDR3 protein: CASSHSGGMNTEAFF. The CDR3 nucleotides are TGCGCCAGCAGCCACAGCGGGGGTATGAACACTGAAGCTTTCTTT.

This clone was recorded only once. The chain carries TRBV29-1 and TRBJ2-7, with a possible D match to TRBD2 (6 bases). V was cut by 6 bases and J by 2 bases, with 11 bases left in between. The CDR3 runs 12 residues. Germline lookup yields CDR1 SQVTM and CDR2 ANQGSEA. The CDR3 region has the DNA TGCAGCGTGTCGGGAGATACCTACGAGCAGTACTTC. Translated: CSVSGDTYEQYF.

This clone was detected once. CDR3 sequence (DNA): TGTGCCAGCAGTGAATTCGGGTCTAACTATGGCTACACCTTC. Its protein is CASSEFGSNYGYTF. The chain carries TRBV2 and TRBJ1-2; no clear D gene. In germline, CDR1 is SNHLY, CDR2 FYNNEI. V gave up 2 bases and J gave up 0 bases, with 7 bases separating them. CDR3 length equals 14 residues.

V gene TRBV7-6 combines with J gene TRBJ2-1; no definite D call. The CDR3 is 13 amino acids. V was pared by 1 base and J by 6 bases, with 7 bases between. Germline V CDR1 and CDR2: SGHVS, FNYEAQ. This CDR3 is CASSLGFSNEQFF. The CDR3, as DNA: TGTGCCAGCAGCTTAGGGTTTAGCAATGAGCAGTTCTTC.